A single sample is the source of the 8 T cell receptor beta chains below, sequenced in a study of T-cell reconstitution after alpha-beta-depleted transplantation in children. Unique molecular identifiers tagged the TCRbeta library. TCRdb ran MiXCR on the PCR reads and lists one entry per CDR3 protein. Of 490,000 or so distinct CDR3 sequences listed, 12% are singletons. Material: PBMCs from the stem cell graft donor, obtained from the stem cell graft. These receptors all come from a human donor who donated a stem cell graft to a child with combined immunodeficiency.

J is TRBJ1-1 and V is TRBV6-5; D possibly corresponds to TRBD1 (5 bases). V was shortened by 0 bases and J by 4 bases, with 18 bases between the two germline ends. Germline values: CDR1 MNHEY, CDR2 SVGAGI. The CDR3 totals 17 residues. Written as DNA, the CDR3 is TGTGCCAGCAGTTACTCGGCCCCCGCAGGGCCGGGCACTGAAGCTTTCTTT. It is translated as CASSYSAPAGPGTEAFF.

The table lists this clonotype with a few counts. The V and J genes are TRBV18 and TRBJ1-6, with 8 bases fitting TRBD1. Germline V gives CDR1 KGHSH, CDR2 LQKENI. V shed 3 bases and J 7 bases; nucleotides not matched to a gene: 5. The CDR3 is made up of 15 amino acids. Here the CDR3 DNA reads TGTGCCAGCTCACCTCAAAGACAGGGGAATTCACCCCTCCACTTT. Translated, it gives CASSPQRQGNSPLHF.

As for this clonotype: A much larger clone is a single base away; this may be a read error. The rearrangement uses TRBV12-3 or TRBV12-4 and TRBJ2-7, with D uncertain. The CDR3 runs to 11 residues. CDR3 bases: TGTGCCAACAGTTTGGTAGAGGAGCAGTACTTC. This gives the protein CANSLVEEQYF.

V and J are TRBV5-6 and TRBJ2-5; 9 positions match TRBD1. Germline V gene lookup returns CDR1 SGHDT and CDR2 YYEEEE. Trimming took 4 bases from V and 5 from J; bases not matched to a gene: 12. The CDR3 sequence is 16 residues long. DNA for the CDR3: TGTGCCAGCAGCCAAAAGGGGACAGGGCCGCGTGAGACCCAGTACTTC. It encodes CASSQKGTGPRETQYF. The full variable domain, completed using reference TRBV5-6 and TRBJ2-5, is DAGVTQSPTHLIKTRGQQVTLRCSPKSGHDTVSWYQQALGQGPQFIFQYYEEEERQRGNFPDRFSGHQFPNYSSELNVNALLLGDSALYLCASSQKGTGPRETQYFGPGTRLLVL.

This chain links TRBV9 with TRBJ2-7; D is perhaps TRBD2 (6 bases). V was cut by 0 bases and J by 0 bases, with 10 bases left in between. Germline values: CDR1 SGDLS, CDR2 YYNGEE. The CDR3 has 15 residues. CDR3 in amino acids: CASSVDSGSSYEQYF. The CDR3 DNA reads TGTGCCAGCAGCGTAGATAGCGGAAGCTCCTACGAGCAGTACTTC. Complete variable domain (other parts from reference TRBV9 and TRBJ2-7): DSGVTQTPKHLITATGQRVTLRCSPRSGDLSVYWYQQSLDQGLQFLIQYYNGEERAKGNILERFSAQQFPDLHSELNLSSLELGDSALYFCASSVDSGSSYEQYFGPGTRLTVT.

This clonotype showed up just a few times. The chain has TRBV12-3 or TRBV12-4 and TRBJ1-1, with D tentatively TRBD1 (6 bases). This CDR3 has 14 amino acids. Trimming stripped 6 bases from V and 1 base from J, with 12 bases between. The CDR3 sequence is CASSIRGSNTEAFF. CDR3 sequence (DNA): TGTGCCAGCAGCATCAGGGGATCGAACACTGAAGCTTTCTTT.

This clonotype was counted once. This chain uses TRBV24-1 with TRBJ2-2, with 8 bases that match TRBD1. CDR1 KGHDR and CDR2 SFDVKD come from the germline V gene. The length of the CDR3 is 16 residues. V was pared by 7 bases and J by 0 bases, with 6 bases of the junction left unmatched. This chain's CDR3 is CATRNGQGPNTGELFF. Here the CDR3 DNA reads TGTGCCACCAGGAACGGACAGGGCCCGAACACCGGGGAGCTGTTTTTT.

The V gene is TRBV5-1, the J gene TRBJ2-1; possibly TRBD1 for D (6 bases). CDR3 length: 16 amino acids. The ends were cut back, 0 bases at V and 4 bases at J, with 14 bases in the middle. Germline V gene sequence: CDR1 SGHRS, CDR2 YFSETQ. This CDR3 reads CASSLAGAGEYNEQFF. CDR3 nucleotides: TGCGCCAGCAGCTTGGCCGGGGCAGGGGAATACAATGAGCAGTTCTTC. Combining the CDR3 with reference TRBV5-1 and TRBJ2-1 gives the whole variable domain KAGVTQTPRYLIKTRGQQVTLSCSPISGHRSVSWYQQTPGQGLQFLFEYFSETQRNKGNFPGRFSGRQFSNSRSEMNVSTLELGDSALYLCASSLAGAGEYNEQFFGPGTRLTVL.